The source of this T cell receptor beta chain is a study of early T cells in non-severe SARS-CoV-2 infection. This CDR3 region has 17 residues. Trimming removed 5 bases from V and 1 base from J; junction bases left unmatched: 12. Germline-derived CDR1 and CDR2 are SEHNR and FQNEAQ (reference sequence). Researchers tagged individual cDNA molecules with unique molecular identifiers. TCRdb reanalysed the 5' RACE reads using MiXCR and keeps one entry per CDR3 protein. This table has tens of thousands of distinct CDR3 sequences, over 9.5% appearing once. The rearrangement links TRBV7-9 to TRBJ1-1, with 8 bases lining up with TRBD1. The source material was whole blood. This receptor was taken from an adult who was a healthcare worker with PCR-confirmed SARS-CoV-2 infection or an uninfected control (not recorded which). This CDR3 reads CASSQTIGGTGNTEAFF. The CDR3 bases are TGTGCCAGCAGCCAAACCATAGGAGGGACAGGGAACACTGAAGCTTTCTTT.